One sample yielded the 13 T cell receptor beta chains listed below, sequenced in a study of Ad26.COV2.S vaccination and SARS-CoV-2 variants. The sample's treatment: 19 received Ad26.COV2.S at low or high dose, single or two shots; about 5 received placebo; per-sample allocation not given. Collection of the samples took place on day 63 after the first injection of vaccine or placebo. Assay used: immunoSEQ multiplex PCR; TCRdb lists only in-frame clones, some missing. Of some 410,000 clones in the sample, 80% to 95% were seen once. The sequences come from peripheral blood, collected in a trial of Ad26.COV2.S vaccine versus placebo. Every receptor here comes from a person between 18 and 65 years old who received the Ad26.COV2.S COVID-19 vaccine or a placebo.

The V and J genes are TRBV7-8 and TRBJ1-2; D gene ambiguous. CDR3 length equals 15 residues. V was cut by 1 base and J by 8 bases, with 17 bases left in between. Germline CDR1 and CDR2: SGHVS and FQNEAQ. The CDR3, as DNA: TGTGCCAGCAGCTTAGTCGGAGGTATAGCTTACGGCTACACCTTC. This gives the protein CASSLVGGIAYGYTF.

On this clone itself: The same CDR3 also results from other DNA sequences found in this sample. The rearrangement joins TRBV7-2 to TRBJ2-1, with a tentative D call TRBD1 (6 bases). Germline assignment: CDR1 SGHTA and CDR2 FQGNSA. Trimming removed 5 bases at V and 0 bases at J, with 11 bases between. The CDR3 spans 15 residues. CDR3 nucleotide sequence: TGTGCCAGCAGCCCACAGGGAAGCTCCTACAATGAGCAGTTCTTC. The encoded protein is CASSPQGSSYNEQFF.

The chain carries TRBV6-2 or TRBV6-3 and TRBJ2-7; 9 nucleotides agree with TRBD1. The length of the CDR3 is 18 residues. Germline V gene data show CDR1 as MNHEY and CDR2 as SVGEGT. V was clipped by 2 bases and J by 4 bases; unmatched bases: 15. This CDR3 is CASSYETWTGVLGYEQYF. CDR3 coding DNA: TGTGCCAGCAGTTACGAGACTTGGACAGGGGTCCTGGGGTACGAGCAGTACTTC.

The chain recombines TRBV5-1 with TRBJ2-7; no definite D call. V was clipped by 2 bases and J by 0 bases, with 12 bases between them. CDR3 length: 15 residues. Germline V gives CDR1 SGHRS, CDR2 YFSETQ. CDR3 sequence: CASSFSQVPSYEQYF. The DNA of the CDR3 is TGCGCCAGCAGCTTTAGCCAGGTCCCCTCCTACGAGCAGTACTTC.

The J gene is TRBJ2-1, the V gene TRBV11-3, with a possible D match to TRBD1 (6 bases). V lost 2 bases and J lost 7, with 12 bases in between. CDR3 length: 14 residues. The germline CDR1 and CDR2 sequences are SGHNT and YENEEA. The CDR3 loop reads CASSLQGRLNEQFF. CDR3 in DNA: TGTGCCAGCAGCTTACAGGGGCGTTTGAATGAGCAGTTCTTC.

This chain links TRBV10-1 with TRBJ2-3, with D perhaps assigned TRBD1 or TRBD2 (6 bases each). Germline CDR1 reads WNHNN; CDR2 reads SYGVQD (reference sequence). The CDR3 covers 17 residues. The V end was cut by 3 bases, the J end by 5 bases, with 21 bases between. The CDR3: CASSDGRRGQNRDTQYF. As DNA, the CDR3 is TGCGCCAGCAGTGATGGACGGAGGGGACAAAATAGAGATACGCAGTATTTT.

This chain uses TRBV3-1 (or the pseudogene TRBV3-2) with TRBJ2-4, with 7 bases that match TRBD1. Germline loops: CDR1 LGHDT, CDR2 YNNKEL (reference sequence). The V gene end was trimmed by 4 bases and the J gene end by 3 bases; junction bases not matched to a gene: 12. This CDR3 region has 17 residues. The CDR3 bases are TGTGCCAGCAGCCCCGTGTCCCAGACAGGGAACAAAAACATTCAGTACTTC. Residues: CASSPVSQTGNKNIQYF.

The rearrangement uses TRBV7-9 and TRBJ1-3; D unresolved. The CDR3 has 13 residues. The germline V gene encodes CDR1 SEHNR and CDR2 FQNEAQ (reference sequence). V dropped 1 base and J dropped 4 bases, with 5 bases sitting between them. In nucleotides, the CDR3 is TGTGCCAGCAGCTTAGAATCCGGAAACACCATATATTTT. Its protein product is CASSLESGNTIYF.

V gene TRBV21-1 combines with J gene TRBJ2-3; the table's D call, TRBD1, has no DNA check behind it. TRBV21-1 is deemed a pseudogene. The CDR3 has 19 residues. As DNA, the CDR3 is TGTGCCAGCAGCAAAGGAAACAGGGTACGTACTGTGAGCACAGATACGCAGTATTTT. Protein: CASSKGNRVRTVSTDTQYF.

The rearrangement joins TRBV9 to TRBJ1-4, with D hard to call. The length of the CDR3 is 16 residues. Per the germline V gene, CDR1 is SGDLS and CDR2 is YYNGEE. V was trimmed by 4 bases and J by 2 bases, leaving 15 bases between them. Written as DNA, the CDR3 is TGTGCCAGCAGCCCCGTCGGCATCCTGACTAATGAAAAACTGTTTTTT. This gives the protein CASSPVGILTNEKLFF.

V usage is TRBV5-1 and J usage is TRBJ1-2; the D is unclear. The CDR3 runs to 13 residues. V was cut by 3 bases and J by 1 base, with 7 bases left in between. Germline lookup yields CDR1 SGHRS and CDR2 YFSETQ. Written as DNA, the CDR3 is TGCGCCAGCAGCTCGGTGGGTAACTATGGCTACACCTTC. It encodes CASSSVGNYGYTF.

The V and J genes are TRBV6-5 and TRBJ2-2; possibly TRBD1 for D (6 bases). Trimming took off 6 bases at V and 9 bases at J, with 14 bases between the two ends. Germline assignment: CDR1 MNHEY and CDR2 SVGAGI. This CDR3 has 13 residues. The CDR3 is CASRTGMSRELFF. The DNA for the CDR3 is TGTGCCAGCAGAACAGGGATGTCGCGGGAGCTGTTTTTT.

The chain couples TRBV4-1 to TRBJ1-5; TRBD1 matches at 11 bases. The CDR3 runs 20 residues. Losses at the gene ends were 0 bases for V and 0 bases for J; bases not matched to a gene: 10. Per the germline V gene, CDR1 is MGHRA and CDR2 is YSYEKL. The CDR3 DNA reads as TGCGCCAGCAGCCAAGATCGGGACAGGGGGTCCGGATATAGCAATCAGCCCCAGCATTTT. Translating gives CASSQDRDRGSGYSNQPQHF.